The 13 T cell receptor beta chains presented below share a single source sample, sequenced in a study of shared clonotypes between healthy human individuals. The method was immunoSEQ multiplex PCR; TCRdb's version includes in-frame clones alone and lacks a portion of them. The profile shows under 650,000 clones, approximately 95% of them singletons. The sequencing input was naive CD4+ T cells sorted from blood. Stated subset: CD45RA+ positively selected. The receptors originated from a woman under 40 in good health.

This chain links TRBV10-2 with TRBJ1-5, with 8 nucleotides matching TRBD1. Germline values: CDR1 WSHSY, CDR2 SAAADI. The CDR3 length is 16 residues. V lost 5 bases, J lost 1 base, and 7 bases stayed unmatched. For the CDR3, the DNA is TGCGCCAGCAGTCCCAGGGGGCGCACCAGCAATCAGCCCCAGCATTTT. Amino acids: CASSPRGRTSNQPQHF.

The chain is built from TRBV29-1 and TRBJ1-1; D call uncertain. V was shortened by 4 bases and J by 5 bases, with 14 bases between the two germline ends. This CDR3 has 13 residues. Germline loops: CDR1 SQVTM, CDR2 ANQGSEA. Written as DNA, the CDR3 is TGCAGCGTTGTTGTCGGACGGAGGACTGAAGCTTTCTTT. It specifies CSVVVGRRTEAFF.

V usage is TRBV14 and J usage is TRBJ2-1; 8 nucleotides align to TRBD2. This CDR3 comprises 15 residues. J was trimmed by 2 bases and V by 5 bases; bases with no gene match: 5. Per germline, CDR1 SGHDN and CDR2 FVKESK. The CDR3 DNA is TGTGCCAGCAGCTTCTCTAGCGGGCCCTACAATGAGCAGTTCTTC. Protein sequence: CASSFSSGPYNEQFF.

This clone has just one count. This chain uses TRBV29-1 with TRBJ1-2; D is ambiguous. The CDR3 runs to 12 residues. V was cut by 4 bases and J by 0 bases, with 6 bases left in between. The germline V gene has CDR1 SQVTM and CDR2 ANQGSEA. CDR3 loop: CSVGRANYGYTF. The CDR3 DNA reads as TGCAGCGTTGGACGGGCTAACTATGGCTACACCTTC.

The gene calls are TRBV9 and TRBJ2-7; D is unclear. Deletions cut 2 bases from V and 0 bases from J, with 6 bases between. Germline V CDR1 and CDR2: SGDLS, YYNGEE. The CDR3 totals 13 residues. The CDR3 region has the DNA TGTGCCAGCAGCGTCCCGCACTCCTACGAGCAGTACTTC. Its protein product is CASSVPHSYEQYF.

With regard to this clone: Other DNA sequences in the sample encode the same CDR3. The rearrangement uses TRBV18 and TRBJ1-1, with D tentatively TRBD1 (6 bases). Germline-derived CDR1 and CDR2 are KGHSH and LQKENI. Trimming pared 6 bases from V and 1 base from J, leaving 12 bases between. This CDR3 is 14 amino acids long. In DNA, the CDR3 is TGTGCCAGCTCTTCACGGACAGAGAACACTGAAGCTTTCTTT. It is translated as CASSSRTENTEAFF.

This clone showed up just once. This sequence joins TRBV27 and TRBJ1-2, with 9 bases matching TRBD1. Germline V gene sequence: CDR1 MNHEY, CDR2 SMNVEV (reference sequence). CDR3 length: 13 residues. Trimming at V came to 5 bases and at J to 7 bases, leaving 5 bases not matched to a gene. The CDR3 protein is CASSLQGAGGYTF. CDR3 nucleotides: TGTGCCAGCAGTCTACAGGGGGCCGGTGGCTACACCTTC.

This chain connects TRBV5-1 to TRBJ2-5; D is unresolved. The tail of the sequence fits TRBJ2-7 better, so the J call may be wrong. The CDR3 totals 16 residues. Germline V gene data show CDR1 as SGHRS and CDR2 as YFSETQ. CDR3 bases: TGCGCCAGCAGCTTGGATTTGTGGGGTCCATCCTACGAGCAGTACTTC. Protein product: CASSLDLWGPSYEQYF.

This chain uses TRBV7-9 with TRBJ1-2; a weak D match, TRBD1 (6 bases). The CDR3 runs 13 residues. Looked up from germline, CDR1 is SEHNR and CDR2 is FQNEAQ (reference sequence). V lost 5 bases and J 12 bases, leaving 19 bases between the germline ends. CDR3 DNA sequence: TGTGCCAGCAGCCTACAGGGAAATGAAATCCACACCTTC. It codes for CASSLQGNEIHTF.

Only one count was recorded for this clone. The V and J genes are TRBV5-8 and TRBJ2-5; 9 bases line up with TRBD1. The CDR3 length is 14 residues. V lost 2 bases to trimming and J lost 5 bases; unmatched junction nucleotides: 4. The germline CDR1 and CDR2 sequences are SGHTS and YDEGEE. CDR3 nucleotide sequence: TGTGCCAGCAGCTTTGGACAGGGGCCGGAGACCCAGTACTTC. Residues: CASSFGQGPETQYF.

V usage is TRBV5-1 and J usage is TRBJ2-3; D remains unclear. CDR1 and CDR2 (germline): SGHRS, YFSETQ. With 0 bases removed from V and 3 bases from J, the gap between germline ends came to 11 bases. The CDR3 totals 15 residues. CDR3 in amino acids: CASSLEVAITDTQYF. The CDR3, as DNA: TGCGCCAGCAGCTTGGAGGTCGCGATTACAGATACGCAGTATTTT. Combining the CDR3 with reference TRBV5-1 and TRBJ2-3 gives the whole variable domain KAGVTQTPRYLIKTRGQQVTLSCSPISGHRSVSWYQQTPGQGLQFLFEYFSETQRNKGNFPGRFSGRQFSNSRSEMNVSTLELGDSALYLCASSLEVAITDTQYFGPGTRLTVL.

The CDR3 DNA reads as TGCAGCGTTGGGAGGGAACACACCGGGGAGCTGTTTTTT. Its translation is CSVGREHTGELFF. This rearrangement joins TRBV29-1 to TRBJ2-2, with D possibly TRBD2 on 6 matching bases. CDR1 SQVTM and CDR2 ANQGSEA come from the germline V gene. Trimming took off 4 bases at V and 3 bases at J, with 9 bases between the two ends. The CDR3 totals 13 residues.

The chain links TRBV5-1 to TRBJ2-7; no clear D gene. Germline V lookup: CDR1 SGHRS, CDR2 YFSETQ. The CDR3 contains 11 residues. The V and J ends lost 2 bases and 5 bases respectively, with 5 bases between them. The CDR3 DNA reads TGCGCCAGCAGCTTCGATAACGAGCAGTACTTC. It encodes CASSFDNEQYF. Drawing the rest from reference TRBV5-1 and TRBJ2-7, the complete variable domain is KAGVTQTPRYLIKTRGQQVTLSCSPISGHRSVSWYQQTPGQGLQFLFEYFSETQRNKGNFPGRFSGRQFSNSRSEMNVSTLELGDSALYLCASSFDNEQYFGPGTRLTVT.